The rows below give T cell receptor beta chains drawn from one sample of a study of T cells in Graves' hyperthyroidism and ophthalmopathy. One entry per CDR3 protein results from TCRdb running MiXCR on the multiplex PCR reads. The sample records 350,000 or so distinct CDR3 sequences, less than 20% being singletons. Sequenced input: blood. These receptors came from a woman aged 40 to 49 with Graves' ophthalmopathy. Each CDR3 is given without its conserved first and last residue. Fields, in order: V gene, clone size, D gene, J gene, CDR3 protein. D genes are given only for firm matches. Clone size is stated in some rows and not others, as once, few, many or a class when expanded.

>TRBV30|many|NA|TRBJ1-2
AWSGQAWDGYT
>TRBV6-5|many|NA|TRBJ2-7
ASSYRRGRVLSYEQY
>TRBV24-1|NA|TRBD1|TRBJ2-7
ATSEERQGRSEQY
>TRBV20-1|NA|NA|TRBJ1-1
SVSVRVNTEAF
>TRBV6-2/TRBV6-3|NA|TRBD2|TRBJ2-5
ASTALPRTSGLGETQY
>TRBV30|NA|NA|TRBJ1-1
AWSVMTEAF
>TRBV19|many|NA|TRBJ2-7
ASSVAAGGHEQY
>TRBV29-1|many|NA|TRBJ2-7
SVEVSDEQY
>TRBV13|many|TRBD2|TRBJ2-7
ASSPGRLAGASYEQY
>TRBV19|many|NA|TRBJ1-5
ASSVSSGGRRVQPQH
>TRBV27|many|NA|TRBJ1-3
ASSFSRSGNTIY
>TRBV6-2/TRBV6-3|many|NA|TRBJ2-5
ASKKLGQTQY
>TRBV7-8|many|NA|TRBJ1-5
ASSIRDGLNQPQH
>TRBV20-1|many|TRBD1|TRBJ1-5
SAVLPRTGRQPQH
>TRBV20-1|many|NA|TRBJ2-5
SANKGGGETQY
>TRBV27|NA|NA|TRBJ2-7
VSSSGTGASYEQY
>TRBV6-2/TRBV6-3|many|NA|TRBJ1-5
ASSYPPGGSNQPQH
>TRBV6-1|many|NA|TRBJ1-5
ASSTGEIIPTQH
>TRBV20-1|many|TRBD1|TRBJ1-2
SAVDPTGSGYT
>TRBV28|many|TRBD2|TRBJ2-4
ASSTSGLAKNIQY
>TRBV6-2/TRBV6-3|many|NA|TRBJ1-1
ASSYDQNTEAF
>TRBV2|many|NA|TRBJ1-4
ASSVGGKGEKLF
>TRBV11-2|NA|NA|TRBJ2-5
ASSLPPGPPRETQY
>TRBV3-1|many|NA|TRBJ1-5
ASSQDRQSNQPQH
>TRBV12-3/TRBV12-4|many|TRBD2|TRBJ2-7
ASSFTSGSEQY
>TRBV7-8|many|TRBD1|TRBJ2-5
ASSLSRRTGYQETQY
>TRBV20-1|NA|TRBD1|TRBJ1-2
SASLSVGTGVGYN
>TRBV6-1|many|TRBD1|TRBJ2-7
ASSDAGTGVEQY
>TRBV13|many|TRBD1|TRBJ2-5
ASSHRGTQETQY
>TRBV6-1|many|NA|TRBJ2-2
ASSPGYHNTGELF
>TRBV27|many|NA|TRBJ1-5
ASSLTIYSNQPQH
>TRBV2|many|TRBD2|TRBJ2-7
ASSKEAGVPYEQY
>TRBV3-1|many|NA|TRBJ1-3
ASRVAGSSGNTIY
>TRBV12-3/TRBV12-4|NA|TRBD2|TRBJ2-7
ASSFGGGIDEQY
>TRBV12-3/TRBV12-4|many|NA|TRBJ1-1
ASSFGGNTEAF
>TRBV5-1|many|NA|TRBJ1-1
ASSLEREGDTEAF
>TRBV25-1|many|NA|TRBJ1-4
ASTHHRGGGEKLF
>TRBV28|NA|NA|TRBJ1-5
ASRPQGDNQPQH
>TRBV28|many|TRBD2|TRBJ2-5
ASSLLSLADKQETQY
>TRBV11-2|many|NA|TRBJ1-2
ASSLDGGFGYGYT